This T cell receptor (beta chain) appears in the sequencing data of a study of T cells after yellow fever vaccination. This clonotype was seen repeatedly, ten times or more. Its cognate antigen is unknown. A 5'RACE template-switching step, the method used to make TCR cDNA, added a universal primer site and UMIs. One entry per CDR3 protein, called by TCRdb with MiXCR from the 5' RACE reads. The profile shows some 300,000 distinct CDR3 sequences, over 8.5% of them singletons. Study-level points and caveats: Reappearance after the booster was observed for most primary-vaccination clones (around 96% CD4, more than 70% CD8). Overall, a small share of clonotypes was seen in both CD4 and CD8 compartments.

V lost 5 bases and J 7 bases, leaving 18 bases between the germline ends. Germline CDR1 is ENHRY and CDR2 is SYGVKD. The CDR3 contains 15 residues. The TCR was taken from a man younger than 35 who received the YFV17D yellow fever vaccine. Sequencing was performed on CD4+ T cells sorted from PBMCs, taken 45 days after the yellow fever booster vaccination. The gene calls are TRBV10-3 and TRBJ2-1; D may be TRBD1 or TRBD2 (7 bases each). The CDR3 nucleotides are TGTGCCATCAGTCGAAGCGGGGACAGTAAAAATGAGCAGTTCTTC. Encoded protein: CAISRSGDSKNEQFF.